The next 15 T cell receptor beta chains were all read from a single sample in a study of response to subunit inactivated influenza vaccine. In TCRdb, the RT-PCR reads were re-called with MiXCR into one record per CDR3 protein. Among approximately 500,000 distinct CDR3 sequences listed, 10% to 15% were seen once. The sequences come from PBMCs from blood, collected roughly 6 weeks after vaccination. The receptors here all came from a man aged 50-59 years who received an inactivated influenza vaccine.

In DNA form, the CDR3 reads TGTGCCAGCAGTTTTGGCGGGAACGGCTACACCTTC. Translating gives CASSFGGNGYTF. J is TRBJ1-2 and V is TRBV12-3 or TRBV12-4; D not certain. The CDR3 is made up of 12 amino acids. Trimming took off 3 bases at V and 8 bases at J, with 10 bases between the two ends.

This chain joins TRBV4-1 and TRBJ2-3, with 8 bases aligning to TRBD2. The CDR3 runs to 15 residues. The germline CDR1 and CDR2 sequences are MGHRA and YSYEKL. The V and J ends lost 3 bases and 1 base, in that order; junction bases with no gene match: 3. The CDR3 loop is CASSHGSGGTDTQYF. CDR3 coding DNA: TGCGCCAGCAGCCATGGTAGCGGGGGCACAGATACGCAGTATTTT.

The chain has TRBV12-3 or TRBV12-4 and TRBJ1-2; 8 bases are a match to TRBD1. Trimming removed 4 bases from V and 6 bases from J; junction bases left unmatched: 16. This CDR3 comprises 17 residues. The CDR3 is CASSSLTGALRIDGYTF. In DNA form, the CDR3 reads TGTGCCAGCAGTTCATTGACAGGGGCGTTGAGGATTGATGGCTACACCTTC.

The rearrangement links TRBV20-1 to TRBJ1-5; TRBD1 aligns across 8 bases. The CDR3 totals 16 residues. Trimming at V came to 1 base and at J to 4 bases, leaving 9 bases not matched to a gene. Germline V CDR1 and CDR2: DFQATT, SNEGSKA (reference sequence). The CDR3 loop is CSARVARGLENQPQHF. CDR3 in DNA: TGCAGTGCTAGAGTAGCCAGGGGGCTCGAGAATCAGCCCCAGCATTTT.

The chain carries TRBV2 and TRBJ2-7; D is perhaps TRBD1 (5 bases). CDR3 size: 17 residues. Germline V lookup: CDR1 SNHLY, CDR2 FYNNEI. Trimming pared 11 bases from V and 2 bases from J, leaving 28 bases between. The CDR3 region is CAFCFQGNTMGTYEQYF. DNA of the CDR3: TGTGCCTTCTGTTTTCAGGGTAATACTATGGGTACCTACGAGCAGTACTTC.

V and J are TRBV12-3 or TRBV12-4 and TRBJ2-4; 8 bases match TRBD2. V was pared by 7 bases and J by 0 bases, with 14 bases of the junction left unmatched. This CDR3 spans 18 amino acids. The CDR3 nucleotides are TGTGCCAGCACTCCTCGCGGGAGGACTTCAGGAGCCAAAAACATTCAGTACTTC. This encodes CASTPRGRTSGAKNIQYF.

This clonotype was counted a few times. The chain's CDR3 is CASSFEPGLAGGGSYEQYF. The CDR3 DNA follows: TGTGCCAGCAGCTTCGAACCGGGACTAGCGGGAGGCGGCTCCTACGAGCAGTACTTC. The chain recombines TRBV11-2 with TRBJ2-7; 15 positions agree with TRBD2. The junction had 9 bases not matched to a gene; V was cut back by 3 bases and J by 0 bases. Germline V gene sequence: CDR1 SGHAT, CDR2 FQNNGV. The CDR3 is 19 residues long.

This clonotype was counted at least ten times. The chain couples TRBV12-3 or TRBV12-4 to TRBJ2-7; 12 bases match TRBD1. CDR3 size: 16 residues. V lost 5 bases, J lost 4 bases, and 9 bases stayed unmatched. DNA of the CDR3: TGTGCCAGCAGTATAACTTGGGACAGGGGGCGGTACGAGCAGTACTTC. Amino acids: CASSITWDRGRYEQYF.

The chain links TRBV3-1 to TRBJ2-1, with 11 positions matching TRBD2. V dropped 1 base and J dropped 5; count of bases not matched to a gene: 1. The CDR3 loop spans 15 amino acids. Germline V gene sequence: CDR1 LGHDT, CDR2 YNNKEL (reference sequence). CDR3 nucleotide sequence: TGTGCCAGCAGCCAAGCTAGCGGGGGGAACAATGAGCAGTTCTTC. It translates to CASSQASGGNNEQFF.

This clonotype was detected many times. The CDR3 region is CSAYSGGDFSEQYF. The CDR3 nucleotides read TGCAGTGCTTATAGCGGGGGTGATTTCAGCGAGCAGTACTTC. The J gene is TRBJ2-7, the V gene TRBV20-1; 9 bases line up with TRBD2. The germline CDR1 and CDR2 sequences are DFQATT and SNEGSKA (reference sequence). After removal of 5 bases from V and 6 bases from J, the junction contained 11 bases not matched to a gene. The CDR3 is 14 residues long.

This clonotype was picked up a small number of times. This rearrangement joins TRBV4-2 to TRBJ2-1, with 7 positions matching TRBD2. This CDR3 contains 17 residues. Trimming took 6 bases from V and 0 from J; bases not matched to a gene: 11. Germline CDR1 is LGHNA and CDR2 is YNFKEQ. The CDR3 region is CASRGVRRESSYNEQFF. The CDR3 bases are TGTGCCAGCAGGGGGGTAAGGCGGGAGAGCTCCTACAATGAGCAGTTCTTC.

The rearrangement uses TRBV24-1 and TRBJ2-1; 7 bases are a match to TRBD2. Trimming at V came to 4 bases and at J to 4 bases, leaving 3 bases not matched to a gene. Germline assignment: CDR1 KGHDR and CDR2 SFDVKD. The CDR3 covers 14 residues. The CDR3 region is CATSETSRYNEQFF. DNA of the CDR3: TGTGCCACCAGTGAGACTAGCAGGTACAATGAGCAGTTCTTC.

This clonotype has ten or more counts. This rearrangement joins TRBV4-2 to TRBJ1-6; D remains ambiguous. Per germline, CDR1 LGHNA and CDR2 YNFKEQ. V was clipped by 3 bases and J by 7 bases, with 10 bases between them. The CDR3 extends over 14 amino acids. The CDR3 loop is CASSHFDRNSPLHF. For the CDR3, the DNA is TGTGCCAGCAGCCATTTCGATCGGAATTCACCCCTCCACTTT.

The chain combines TRBV12-3 or TRBV12-4 with TRBJ2-7; 12 nucleotides match TRBD2. The CDR3 is 16 amino acids. Losses at the gene ends were 3 bases for V and 3 bases for J; bases not matched to a gene: 6. Here the CDR3 reads CASSLIGLAGYYEQYF. For the CDR3, the DNA is TGTGCCAGCAGTTTGATAGGACTAGCGGGGTACTACGAGCAGTACTTC.

This clonotype was observed a handful of times. The chain uses TRBV2 and TRBJ1-1, with D perhaps matching TRBD1 (5 bases). V was trimmed by 5 bases and J by 6 bases, leaving 13 bases between them. The CDR3 is 13 residues long. Germline V gene lookup returns CDR1 SNHLY and CDR2 FYNNEI. The CDR3 is CASSRQGTAEAFF. The CDR3 nucleotides read TGTGCCAGCAGTCGACAAGGGACGGCTGAAGCTTTCTTT.